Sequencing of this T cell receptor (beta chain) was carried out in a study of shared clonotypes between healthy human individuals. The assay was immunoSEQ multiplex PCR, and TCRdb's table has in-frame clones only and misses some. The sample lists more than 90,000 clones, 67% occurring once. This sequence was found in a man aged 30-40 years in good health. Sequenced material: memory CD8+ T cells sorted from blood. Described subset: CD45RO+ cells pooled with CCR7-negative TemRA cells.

The CDR3 here is CASSEGGHFVDEQYF. In DNA form, the CDR3 reads TGTGCCAGCAGCGAGGGGGGACATTTCGTCGACGAGCAGTACTTC. The chain couples TRBV9 to TRBJ2-7; D might be TRBD1 or TRBD2, each matching 6 bases. This CDR3 is built from 15 residues. Trimming removed 3 bases at V and 5 bases at J, with 18 bases between. Per the germline V gene, CDR1 is SGDLS and CDR2 is YYNGEE.